The rows below give T cell receptor beta chains drawn from one sample of a study of T cells in Graves' hyperthyroidism and ophthalmopathy. TCRdb independently ran MiXCR on the multiplex PCR reads; one entry per CDR3 protein. The table records under 350,000 distinct CDR3 sequences, approximately 22% of them present only once. Sequencing was performed on blood. These receptors all stem from a woman between 45 and 60 years old with Graves' hyperthyroidism. The conserved cysteine and the conserved F or W are not part of the CDR3 here. A D gene is named only where the DNA matches it firmly.

TRBD2 TRBJ2-1 TRBV5-1 16 ASSTTSSGSLPYNEQF
. TRBJ1-3 TRBV30 11 AWSRISGNTIY
TRBD1 TRBJ1-1 TRBV27 15 ASSRAGTGGAFSEAF
. TRBJ2-1 TRBV12-3/TRBV12-4 10 ASSFSLAEQF
. TRBJ2-7 TRBV10-3 10 AIGTKAYEQY
TRBD1 TRBJ1-5 TRBV29-1 12 SATTGASNQPQH
TRBD2 TRBJ2-7 TRBV3-1 13 ASSSLAGRGGEQY
TRBD2 TRBJ2-2 TRBV12-3/TRBV12-4 15 ASSPPRLAGGTGELF
TRBD2 TRBJ2-1 TRBV10-1 14 ASSEWGLAGVNEQF
. TRBJ2-7 TRBV27 11 ASSLVETYEQY
TRBD2 TRBJ2-4 TRBV3-1 15 ASSQGTSGAAKNIQY
. TRBJ1-5 TRBV12-3/TRBV12-4 12 ASSLGEGNQPQH
TRBD1 TRBJ2-5 TRBV20-1 11 SAGDRDLAAQY
TRBD2 TRBJ2-7 TRBV5-6 15 ASSLTSRTSGMYEQY
TRBD1 TRBJ2-7 TRBV11-3 12 ASSLDGDRAEQY
. TRBJ1-5 TRBV15 11 ATSRDRRQPQH